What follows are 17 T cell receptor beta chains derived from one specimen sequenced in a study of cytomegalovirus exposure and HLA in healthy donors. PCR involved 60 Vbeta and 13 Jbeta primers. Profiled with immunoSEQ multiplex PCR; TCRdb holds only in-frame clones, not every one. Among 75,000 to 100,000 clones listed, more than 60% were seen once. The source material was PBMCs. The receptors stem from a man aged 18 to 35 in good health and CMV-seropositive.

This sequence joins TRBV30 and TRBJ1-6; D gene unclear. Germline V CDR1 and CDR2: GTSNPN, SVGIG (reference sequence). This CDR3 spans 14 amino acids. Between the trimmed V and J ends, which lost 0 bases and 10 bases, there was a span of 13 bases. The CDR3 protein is CAWSVLAGESPLHF. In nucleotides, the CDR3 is TGTGCCTGGAGTGTACTGGCAGGTGAATCACCCCTCCACTTT.

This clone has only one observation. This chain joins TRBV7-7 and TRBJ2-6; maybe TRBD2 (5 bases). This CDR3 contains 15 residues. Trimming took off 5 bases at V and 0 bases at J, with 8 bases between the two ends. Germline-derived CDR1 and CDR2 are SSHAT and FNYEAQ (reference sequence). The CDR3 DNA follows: TGTGCCAGCAGCCCCGGGATCTCTGGGGCCAACGTCCTGACTTTC. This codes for CASSPGISGANVLTF.

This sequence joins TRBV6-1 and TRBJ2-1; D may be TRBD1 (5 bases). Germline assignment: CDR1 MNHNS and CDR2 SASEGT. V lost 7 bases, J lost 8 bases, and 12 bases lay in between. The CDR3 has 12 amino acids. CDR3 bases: TGTGCCAGCATTGAGACAGCTTATGAGCAGTTCTTC. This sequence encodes CASIETAYEQFF.

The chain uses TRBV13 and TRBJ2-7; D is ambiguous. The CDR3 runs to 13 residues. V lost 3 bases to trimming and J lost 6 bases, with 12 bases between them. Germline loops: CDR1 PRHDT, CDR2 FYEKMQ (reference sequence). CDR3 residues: CASSFLGHLEQYF. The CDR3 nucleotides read TGTGCCAGCAGCTTTCTGGGCCATCTCGAGCAGTACTTC.

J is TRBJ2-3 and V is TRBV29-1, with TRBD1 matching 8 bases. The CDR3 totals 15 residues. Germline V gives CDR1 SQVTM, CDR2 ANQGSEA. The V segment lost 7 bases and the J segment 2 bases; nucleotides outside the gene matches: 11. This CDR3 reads CSGRSARGLTDTQYF. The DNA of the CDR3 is TGCAGCGGACGGTCGGCCAGGGGGCTCACAGATACGCAGTATTTT.

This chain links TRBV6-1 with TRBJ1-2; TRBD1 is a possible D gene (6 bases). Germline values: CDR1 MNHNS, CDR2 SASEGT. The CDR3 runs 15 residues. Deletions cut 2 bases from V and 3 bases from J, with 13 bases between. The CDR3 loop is CASSERTERDYGYTF. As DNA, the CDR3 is TGTGCCAGCAGTGAAAGGACAGAGAGGGACTATGGCTACACCTTC.

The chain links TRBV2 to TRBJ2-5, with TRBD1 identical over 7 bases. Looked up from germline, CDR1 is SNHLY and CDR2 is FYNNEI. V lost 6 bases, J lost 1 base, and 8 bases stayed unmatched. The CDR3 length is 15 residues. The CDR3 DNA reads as TGTGCCAGCAGAGGGGGCTCTAGCTCCCAAGAGACCCAGTACTTC. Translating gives CASRGGSSSQETQYF.

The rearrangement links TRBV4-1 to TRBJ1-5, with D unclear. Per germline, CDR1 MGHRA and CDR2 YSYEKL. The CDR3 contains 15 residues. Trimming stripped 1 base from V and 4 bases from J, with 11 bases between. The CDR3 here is CASSQVISDNQPQHF. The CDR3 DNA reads TGCGCCAGCAGCCAAGTAATATCAGATAATCAGCCCCAGCATTTT.

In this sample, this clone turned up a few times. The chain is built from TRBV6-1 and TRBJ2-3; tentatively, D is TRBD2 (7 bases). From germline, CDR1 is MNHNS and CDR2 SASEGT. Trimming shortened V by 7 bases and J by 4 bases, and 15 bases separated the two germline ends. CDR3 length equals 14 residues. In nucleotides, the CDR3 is TGTGCCAGCATGTTGGGGGGGCTGGCAGATACGCAGTATTTT. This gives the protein CASMLGGLADTQYF.

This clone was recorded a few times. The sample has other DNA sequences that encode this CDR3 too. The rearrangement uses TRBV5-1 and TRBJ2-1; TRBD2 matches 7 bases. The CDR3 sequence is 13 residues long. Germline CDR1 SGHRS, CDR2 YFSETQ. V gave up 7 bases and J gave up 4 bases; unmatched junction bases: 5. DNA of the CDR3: TGCGCCAGCTCAGGCGGGGGATACAATGAGCAGTTCTTC. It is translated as CASSGGGYNEQFF.

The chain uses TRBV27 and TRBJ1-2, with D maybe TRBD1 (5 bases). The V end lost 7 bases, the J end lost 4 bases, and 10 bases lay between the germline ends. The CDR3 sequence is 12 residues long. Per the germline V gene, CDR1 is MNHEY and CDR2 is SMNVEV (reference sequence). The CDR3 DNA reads TGTGCCAGCATAGACAGAATCTATGGCTACACCTTC. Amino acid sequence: CASIDRIYGYTF.

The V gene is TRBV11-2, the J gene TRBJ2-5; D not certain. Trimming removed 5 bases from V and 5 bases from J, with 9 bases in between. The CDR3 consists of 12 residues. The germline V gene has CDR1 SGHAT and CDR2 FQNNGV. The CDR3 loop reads CASSLPLETQYF. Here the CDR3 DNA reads TGTGCCAGCAGCCTTCCCTTGGAGACCCAGTACTTC. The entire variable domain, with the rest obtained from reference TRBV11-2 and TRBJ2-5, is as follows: EAGVAQSPRYKIIEKRQSVAFWCNPISGHATLYWYQQILGQGPKLLIQFQNNGVVDDSQLPKDRFSAERLKGVDSTLKIQPAKLEDSAVYLCASSLPLETQYFGPGTRLLVL.

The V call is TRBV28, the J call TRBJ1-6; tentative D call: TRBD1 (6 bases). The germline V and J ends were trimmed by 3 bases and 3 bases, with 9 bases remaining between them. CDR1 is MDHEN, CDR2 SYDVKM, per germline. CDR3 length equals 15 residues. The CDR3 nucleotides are TGTGCCAGCAGTTTTCAACAGGGCTATAATTCACCCCTCCACTTT. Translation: CASSFQQGYNSPLHF.

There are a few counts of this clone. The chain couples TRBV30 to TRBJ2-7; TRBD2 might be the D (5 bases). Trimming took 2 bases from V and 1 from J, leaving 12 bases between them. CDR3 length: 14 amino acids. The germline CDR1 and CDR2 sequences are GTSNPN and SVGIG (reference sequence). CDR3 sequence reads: CAWSRAAVSYEQYF. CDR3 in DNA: TGTGCCTGGAGTAGAGCAGCGGTGTCCTACGAGCAGTACTTC. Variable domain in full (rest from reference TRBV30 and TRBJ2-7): SQTIHQWPATLVQPVGSPLSLECTVEGTSNPNLYWYRQAAGRGLQLLFYSVGIGQISSEVPQNLSASRPQDRQFILSSKKLLLSDSGFYLCAWSRAAVSYEQYFGPGTRLTVT.

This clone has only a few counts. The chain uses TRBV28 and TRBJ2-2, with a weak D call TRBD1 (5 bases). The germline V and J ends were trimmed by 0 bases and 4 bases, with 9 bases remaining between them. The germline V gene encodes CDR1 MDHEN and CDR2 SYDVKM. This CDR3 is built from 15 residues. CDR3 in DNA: TGTGCCAGCAGTTTATGGGGGCAGGTCACCGGGGAGCTGTTTTTT. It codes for CASSLWGQVTGELFF.

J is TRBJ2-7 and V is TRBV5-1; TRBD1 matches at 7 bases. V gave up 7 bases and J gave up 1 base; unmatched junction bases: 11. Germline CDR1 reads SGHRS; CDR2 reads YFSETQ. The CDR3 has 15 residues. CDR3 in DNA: TGCGCCAGCCCCTGGACAGGAGAAATTTCCTACGAGCAGTACTTC. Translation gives CASPWTGEISYEQYF. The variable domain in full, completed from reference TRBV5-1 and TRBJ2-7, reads KAGVTQTPRYLIKTRGQQVTLSCSPISGHRSVSWYQQTPGQGLQFLFEYFSETQRNKGNFPGRFSGRQFSNSRSEMNVSTLELGDSALYLCASPWTGEISYEQYFGPGTRLTVT.

CDR3 coding DNA: TGCGCCAGCAGCTCCTCGGGGGGCTATAATGAAAAACTGTTTTTT. Translated, it gives CASSSSGGYNEKLFF. The rearrangement links TRBV4-1 to TRBJ1-4; D perhaps matches TRBD1 (6 bases). The CDR3 spans 15 residues. V was pared by 5 bases and J by 4 bases, with 14 bases between. CDR1 and CDR2 from the germline V gene are MGHRA and YSYEKL.